This is a list of T cell receptor beta chains from one sample in a study of T cells in localized non-small cell lung cancer. TCRdb's copy holds only in-frame clones and misses some; the assay was immunoSEQ multiplex PCR. The table includes under 35,000 clones, around 93% detected once. The sample consisted of peripheral blood, taken before any cancer treatment. All receptors derive from a female donor at least 60 years old with stage I lung adenocarcinoma. Each CDR3 is given with its conserved first and last residue. Fields, in order: J gene, V gene, clone size, D gene, CDR3 DNA, CDR3 protein. A D gene is named only where the DNA matches it firmly. Size is stated for part of the rows, as once, few or many counts, or as a class when the clone is expanded.

TRBJ1-4 | TRBV28 | . | . | TGTGCCAGCCGGACGAATGAAAAACTGTTTTTT | CASRTNEKLFF
TRBJ2-1 | TRBV5-4 | . | TRBD2 | TGTGCCAGCAGCTCGGGGGGGTACAATGAGCAGTTCTTC | CASSSGGYNEQFF
TRBJ1-4 | TRBV6-1 | . | . | TGTGCCAGCAGCGTGACAGCCCCAACTAATGAAAAACTGTTTTTT | CASSVTAPTNEKLFF
TRBJ2-3 | TRBV27 | few | . | TGTGCCAGCAGTTCAGGGAGAGGACGGGCAGATACGCAGTATTTT | CASSSGRGRADTQYF
TRBJ2-7 | TRBV19 | . | TRBD1 | TGTGCCAGTAGTATCCGGGACAGCCAATATCGGTACTTC | CASSIRDSQYRYF
TRBJ1-2 | TRBV9 | once | TRBD1 | TGTGCCAGCAGCGCAGAGGGGACCGGGACAGGGGGCAGCGGCTACACCTTC | CASSAEGTGTGGSGYTF
TRBJ2-1 | TRBV18 | . | . | TGTGCCAGCTCACCACCGGAGGGACTCCGAAGCTCCTACAATGAGCAGTTCTTC | CASSPPEGLRSSYNEQFF
TRBJ2-6 | TRBV6-1 | . | . | TGTGCCAGCAGCTTAAGCTCTGGGGCCAACGTCCTGACTTTC | CASSLSSGANVLTF
TRBJ1-2 | TRBV19 | . | . | TGTGCCAGTAGTATAGGCCCCTATTATGGCTACACCTTC | CASSIGPYYGYTF
TRBJ1-2 | TRBV29-1 | . | . | TGCAGCGTTGTTTACGTCCCAGGTGGCTACACCTTC | CSVVYVPGGYTF
TRBJ2-1 | TRBV27 | . | TRBD2 | TGTGCCAGCAGTTTAAGTCTAGCGGGGAGCTCCTACAATGAGCAGTTCTTC | CASSLSLAGSSYNEQFF
TRBJ1-6 | TRBV6-1 | . | . | TGTGCCAGCAGTGAAGTGGGAGGGGCCTCCTATAATTCACCCCTCCACTTT | CASSEVGGASYNSPLHF
TRBJ2-7 | TRBV11-2 | . | TRBD1 | TGTGCCAGCAGCCCAATTAATCGCCCGGGACAGGGGTACGAGCAGTACTTC | CASSPINRPGQGYEQYF
TRBJ2-3 | TRBV4-3 | . | . | TGCGCCAGCAGCCGGGGGGATTTGGGCGCAGATACGCAGTATTTT | CASSRGDLGADTQYF
TRBJ1-6 | TRBV19 | . | . | TGTGCCAGTAGTTATGGGGCCAGGGGACATTCACCCCTCCACTTT | CASSYGARGHSPLHF
TRBJ1-6 | TRBV30 | . | . | TGTGCCTGGGGTTTTTTCCTTAATTCACCCCTCCACTTT | CAWGFFLNSPLHF
TRBJ2-5 | TRBV7-9 | . | . | TGTGCCAGCACCATGAGCGAGGGGTTTGGATACTTC | CASTMSEGFGYF
TRBJ1-3 | TRBV11-2 | . | . | TGTGCCAGCAGCTTCCCCTCTGGAAACACCATATATTTT | CASSFPSGNTIYF
TRBJ2-2 | TRBV29-1 | . | . | TGCAGCCTCAACTCAGACCCCTTTGACACCGGGGAGCTGTTTTTT | CSLNSDPFDTGELFF
TRBJ1-3 | TRBV5-1 | . | . | TGCGCCAGCAGCCCCGGGACACCGGGAAACACCATATATTTT | CASSPGTPGNTIYF
TRBJ2-1 | TRBV14 | . | . | TGTGCCAGCAGCCAAGATCATAACGTGGGTGAGCAGTTCTTC | CASSQDHNVGEQFF
TRBJ2-2 | TRBV29-1 | . | . | TGCAGCGTTGACAGGGGACCCGGGGAGCTGTTTTTT | CSVDRGPGELFF
TRBJ2-1 | TRBV30 | . | . | TGTGCCTGGAGTCCACCGCTCGGGACACTATACCGATCCTACAATGAGCAGTTCTTC | CAWSPPLGTLYRSYNEQFF
TRBJ2-5 | TRBV5-1 | . | TRBD2 | TGCGCCAGCAGCTCCCGAGTAGCGGGGTCAGAGACCCAGTACTTC | CASSSRVAGSETQYF